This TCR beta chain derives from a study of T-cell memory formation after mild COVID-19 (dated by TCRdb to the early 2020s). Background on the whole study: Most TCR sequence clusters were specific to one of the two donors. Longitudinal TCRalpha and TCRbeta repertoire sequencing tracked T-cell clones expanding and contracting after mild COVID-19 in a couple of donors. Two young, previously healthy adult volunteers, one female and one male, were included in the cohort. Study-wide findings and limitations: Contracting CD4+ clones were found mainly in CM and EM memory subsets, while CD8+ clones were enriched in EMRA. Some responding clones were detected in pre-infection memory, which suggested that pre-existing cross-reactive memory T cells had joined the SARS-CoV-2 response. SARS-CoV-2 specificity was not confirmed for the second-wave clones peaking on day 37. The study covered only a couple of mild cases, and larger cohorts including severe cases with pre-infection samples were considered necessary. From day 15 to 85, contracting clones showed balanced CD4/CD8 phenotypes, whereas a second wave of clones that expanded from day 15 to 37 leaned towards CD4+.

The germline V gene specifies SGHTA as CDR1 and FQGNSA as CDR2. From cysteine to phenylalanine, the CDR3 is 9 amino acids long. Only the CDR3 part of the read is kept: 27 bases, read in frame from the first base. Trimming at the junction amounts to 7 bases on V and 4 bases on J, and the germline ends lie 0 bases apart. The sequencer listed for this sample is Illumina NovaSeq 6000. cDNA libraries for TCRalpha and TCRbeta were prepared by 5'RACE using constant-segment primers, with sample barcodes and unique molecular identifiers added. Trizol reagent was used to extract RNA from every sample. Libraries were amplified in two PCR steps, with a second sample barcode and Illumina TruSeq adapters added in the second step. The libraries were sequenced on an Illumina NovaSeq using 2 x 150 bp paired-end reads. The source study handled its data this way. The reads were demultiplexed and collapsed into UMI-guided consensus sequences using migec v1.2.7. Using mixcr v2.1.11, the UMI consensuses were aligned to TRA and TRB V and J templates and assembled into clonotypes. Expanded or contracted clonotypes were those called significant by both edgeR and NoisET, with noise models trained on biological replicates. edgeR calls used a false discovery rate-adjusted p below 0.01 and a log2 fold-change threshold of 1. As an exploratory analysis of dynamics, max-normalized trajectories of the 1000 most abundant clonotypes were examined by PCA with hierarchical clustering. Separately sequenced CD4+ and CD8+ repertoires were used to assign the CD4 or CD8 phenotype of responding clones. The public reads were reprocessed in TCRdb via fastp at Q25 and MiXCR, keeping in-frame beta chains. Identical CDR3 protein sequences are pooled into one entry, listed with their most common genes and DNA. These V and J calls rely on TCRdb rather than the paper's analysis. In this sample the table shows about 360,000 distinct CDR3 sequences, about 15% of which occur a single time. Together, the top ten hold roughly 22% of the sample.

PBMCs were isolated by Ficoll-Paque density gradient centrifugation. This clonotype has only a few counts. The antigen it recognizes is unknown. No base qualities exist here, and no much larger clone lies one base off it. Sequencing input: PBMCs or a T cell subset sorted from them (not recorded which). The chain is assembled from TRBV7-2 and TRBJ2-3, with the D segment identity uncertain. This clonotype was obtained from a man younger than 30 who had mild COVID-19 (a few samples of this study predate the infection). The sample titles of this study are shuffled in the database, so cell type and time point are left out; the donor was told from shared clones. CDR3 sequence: CASTDTQYF. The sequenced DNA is TGTGCCAGCACAGATACGCAGTATTTT.